This T cell receptor beta chain was recorded in a study of blood T cell repertoires in COVID-19 (dated by TCRdb to the early 2020s). About the full investigation: Samples from collaborators originated in the United States, Italy and Spain and spanned both the acute and convalescent phases of COVID-19. The dataset comprised deeply sampled blood TCRbeta repertoires from subjects exposed to, actively infected with, or recovered from COVID-19. Where HLA class I and class II types were available, the types were taken from metadata supplied by the sample provider, not from assay-based typing. A freely available public database, intended as a resource for researchers studying the immune response to SARS-CoV-2, is where the repertoires were released. Samples came from the ongoing ImmuneRACE study (first 160 participants) plus 1,254 subjects from 6 global collaborators. A de-identified subject ID, COVID-19 status, age in years and sex were almost always included in the sample metadata. The material from the prospective study consisted of cDNA or gDNA derived from T cells, B-cell-depleted T cells, or PBMCs.

As concerns this clone: Which antigen it targets is not known. Base-call qualities are not available, and no considerably larger clone is one nucleotide away.

Participants in the prospective study were enrolled through a virtual design, were aged about 18 to 90 years, and lived in approximately 24 United States geographic areas. In the prospective study, participants were assigned to cohorts based on the clinical history participants reported in a screening survey and a study questionnaire. For ImmuneRACE Cohort 3, a participant was defined as recovered based on two consecutive negative NP/OP PCR tests, clearance by a healthcare professional, or resolution of symptoms. Each participant in the prospective study had whole blood, serum and a nasopharyngeal or oropharyngeal swab collected by mobile phlebotomists. Over a roughly two-month period, participants in the prospective study had the option of providing additional blood draws and questionnaires. Before DNA extraction, blood samples from the prospective study were shipped at room temperature or frozen.

TCRbeta CDR3 regions were amplified from genomic DNA by means of the immunoSEQ Assay, a bias-controlled multiplex PCR. The authors processed their data as follows. Nucleated cell counts per sample were estimated from amplification of reference gene primers within the assay. To quantify the absolute abundance of each unique TCRbeta CDR3 rearrangement, sequence reads were collapsed and filtered. For each sample, productive Simpson clonality was calculated as the square root of Simpson's diversity index across productive rearrangements. Held by TCRdb, this immuneACCESS table contains in-frame sequences only and omits some clones. Under half of the omission traces to an unresolved V gene where checked; the cause of the rest is unknown. That table is the source of V, J and clone size, and D and trimming were worked out from the DNA. The sample profile shows fewer than 450,000 clones; about 92% of them were found once. The ten most abundant clones make up more than 0.55% of the sample.

Inclusive of the bounding cysteine and phenylalanine, the CDR3 is 14 residues long. The sequence is cut down to CDR3 DNA, 42 bases in frame from base 1. From V the trimming removes 0 bases and from J it removes 8 bases, while the gene matches leave 3 bases of the junction unaccounted for. In the germline V gene, CDR1 corresponds to SGHAT and CDR2 to FQNNGV. Paper-wide results and their limitations: Clinical and demographic metadata were provided uncurated, with the amount varying by source and participant.

The sequence derives from a man in his late teens or twenties who had recovered from COVID-19. The V and J segments used are TRBV11-2 and TRBJ2-1; TRBD2 agrees with 8 junctional bases. Specimen: PBMCs or T cells enriched from blood (not recorded which). Here is the DNA: TGTGCCAGCAGCTTAGATCGGGGGGGCGATGAGCAGTTCTTC. This translates into CASSLDRGGDEQFF.